Listed below are T cell receptor beta chains from one sample, sequenced in a study of blood T cell repertoires in COVID-19. Sequencing used immunoSEQ multiplex PCR; TCRdb keeps in-frame clones, though not all of them. The data contain about 52,000 clones, less than 90% of them singletons. Sequenced sample: peripheral blood. The source of these receptors is a human donor with active COVID-19. The donor label of this sample is uncertain. Both conserved end residues are part of each CDR3. D genes are given only for firm matches. Some rows have no size entry. The others give once, few or many, or a class for an expanded clone.

j_gene: TRBJ1-2
abundance: few
v_gene: TRBV7-9
d_gene: NA
CDR3aa: CASSPLLQGGYGYTF
CDR3nt: TGTGCCAGCAGCCCCTTATTGCAGGGCGGCTATGGCTACACCTTC

j_gene: TRBJ2-7
abundance: NA
v_gene: TRBV28
d_gene: TRBD1
CDR3aa: CASSPSAPRPDRDRGPYEQYF
CDR3nt: TGTGCCAGCAGTCCTTCGGCTCCGCGGCCCGACCGGGACAGGGGTCCATACGAGCAGTACTTC

j_gene: TRBJ2-1
abundance: NA
v_gene: TRBV5-1
d_gene: NA
CDR3aa: CASSFGNEQFF
CDR3nt: TGCGCCAGCAGCTTCGGCAATGAGCAGTTCTTC

j_gene: TRBJ2-2
abundance: NA
v_gene: TRBV7-9
d_gene: NA
CDR3aa: CASSLPAGELFF
CDR3nt: TGTGCCAGCAGCTTACCCGCCGGGGAGCTGTTTTTT

j_gene: TRBJ1-1
abundance: NA
v_gene: TRBV4-3
d_gene: NA
CDR3aa: CASSQDWGGRAAEAFF
CDR3nt: TGCGCCAGCAGCCAAGATTGGGGGGGGCGCGCGGCTGAAGCTTTCTTT

j_gene: TRBJ1-6
abundance: NA
v_gene: TRBV5-1
d_gene: NA
CDR3aa: CASSSGFSPLHF
CDR3nt: TGCGCCAGCAGCTCAGGATTTTCACCCCTCCACTTT

j_gene: TRBJ1-2
abundance: few
v_gene: TRBV23-1
d_gene: NA
CDR3aa: CASSEAIPGQNYGYTF
CDR3nt: TGCGCCAGCAGTGAAGCGATCCCAGGACAGAACTATGGCTACACCTTC

j_gene: TRBJ2-1
abundance: NA
v_gene: TRBV3-1/TRBV3-2
d_gene: TRBD2
CDR3aa: CASSRASGVVYNEQFF
CDR3nt: TGTGCCAGCAGCCGCGCTAGCGGGGTAGTTTACAATGAGCAGTTCTTC

j_gene: TRBJ2-7
abundance: NA
v_gene: TRBV10-3
d_gene: TRBD1
CDR3aa: CAISRDRASYEQYF
CDR3nt: TGTGCCATCAGTAGGGACAGGGCTTCCTACGAGCAGTACTTC

j_gene: TRBJ2-3
abundance: NA
v_gene: TRBV28
d_gene: TRBD1
CDR3aa: CASSFARGLTDTQYF
CDR3nt: TGTGCCAGCAGTTTCGCCAGGGGGCTAACAGATACGCAGTATTTT

j_gene: TRBJ2-7
abundance: NA
v_gene: TRBV6-2/TRBV6-3
d_gene: NA
CDR3aa: CASSSTGRHEQYF
CDR3nt: TGTGCCAGCAGCTCGACAGGGAGGCACGAGCAGTACTTC

j_gene: TRBJ1-6
abundance: NA
v_gene: TRBV5-1
d_gene: NA
CDR3aa: CASSLDWGGNSPLHF
CDR3nt: TGCGCCAGCAGCTTGGATTGGGGAGGAAACTCACCCCTCCACTTT

j_gene: TRBJ2-7
abundance: NA
v_gene: TRBV6-7
d_gene: TRBD2
CDR3aa: CASSYASGGPSYEQYF
CDR3nt: TGTGCCAGCAGTTACGCTAGCGGGGGTCCTTCCTACGAGCAGTACTTC

j_gene: TRBJ2-2
abundance: NA
v_gene: TRBV18
d_gene: TRBD1
CDR3aa: CASSPTYTGGGTGELFF
CDR3nt: TGTGCCAGCTCACCAACCTACACAGGGGGCGGAACCGGGGAGCTGTTTTTT

j_gene: TRBJ2-3
abundance: once
v_gene: TRBV5-1
d_gene: TRBD2
CDR3aa: CASSPGASGGLVTDTQYF
CDR3nt: TGCGCCAGCAGCCCCGGGGCTAGCGGGGGGCTGGTGACAGATACGCAGTATTTT

j_gene: TRBJ2-5
abundance: NA
v_gene: TRBV5-4
d_gene: TRBD1
CDR3aa: CASSLGTGQRTQYF
CDR3nt: TGTGCCAGCAGCTTGGGGACAGGACAAAGGACCCAGTACTTC

j_gene: TRBJ1-1
abundance: NA
v_gene: TRBV7-8
d_gene: NA
CDR3aa: CASSNPLYREDTEAFF
CDR3nt: TGTGCCAGCAGCAACCCTCTATACAGGGAAGACACTGAAGCTTTCTTT

j_gene: TRBJ2-1
abundance: once
v_gene: TRBV5-8
d_gene: TRBD2
CDR3aa: CASSRTSGSYNEQFF
CDR3nt: TGTGCCAGCAGCCGTACTAGCGGGTCCTACAATGAGCAGTTCTTC

j_gene: TRBJ1-2
abundance: NA
v_gene: TRBV19
d_gene: NA
CDR3aa: CASSNTPRDSAIGYTF
CDR3nt: TGTGCCAGTAGTAATACCCCCCGGGACTCCGCTATTGGCTACACCTTC

j_gene: TRBJ1-1
abundance: few
v_gene: TRBV6-1
d_gene: NA
CDR3aa: CASSEIKWGDSDEAFF
CDR3nt: TGTGCCAGCAGTGAAATAAAGTGGGGGGACTCGGATGAAGCTTTCTTT

j_gene: TRBJ2-6
abundance: once
v_gene: TRBV7-9
d_gene: TRBD1
CDR3aa: CASSPRGQGAAGANVLTF
CDR3nt: TGTGCCAGCAGCCCCCGGGGACAGGGGGCTGCTGGGGCCAACGTCCTGACTTTC

j_gene: TRBJ1-2
abundance: NA
v_gene: TRBV27
d_gene: NA
CDR3aa: CASSFSRTADAYGYTF
CDR3nt: TGTGCCAGCAGTTTTTCCCGGACAGCGGACGCCTATGGCTACACCTTC

j_gene: TRBJ1-4
abundance: NA
v_gene: TRBV2
d_gene: NA
CDR3aa: CANNRETNEKLFF
CDR3nt: TGTGCCAACAACAGGGAAACTAATGAAAAACTGTTTTTT

j_gene: TRBJ2-5
abundance: NA
v_gene: TRBV14
d_gene: NA
CDR3aa: CASSQVRGIQETQYF
CDR3nt: TGTGCCAGCAGCCAAGTACGGGGGATCCAAGAGACCCAGTACTTC

j_gene: TRBJ2-7
abundance: NA
v_gene: TRBV6-5
d_gene: TRBD1
CDR3aa: CASRGGIIHEQYF
CDR3nt: TGTGCCAGCCGAGGGGGCATTATTCACGAGCAGTACTTC

j_gene: TRBJ2-1
abundance: few
v_gene: TRBV5-1
d_gene: TRBD2
CDR3aa: CASSLAGTMNNEQFF
CDR3nt: TGCGCCAGCAGCTTGGCCGGGACTATGAACAATGAGCAGTTCTTC

j_gene: TRBJ2-2
abundance: NA
v_gene: TRBV15
d_gene: TRBD2
CDR3aa: CATSRDLSGVNTGELFF
CDR3nt: TGTGCCACCAGCAGAGATTTGAGCGGGGTGAACACCGGGGAGCTGTTTTTT

j_gene: TRBJ1-2
abundance: NA
v_gene: TRBV10-3
d_gene: TRBD1
CDR3aa: CAIRAGQAIPYGYTF
CDR3nt: TGTGCCATCAGGGCCGGACAGGCGATACCCTATGGCTACACCTTC

j_gene: TRBJ1-2
abundance: NA
v_gene: TRBV7-6
d_gene: NA
CDR3aa: CASSLASGQNYGYTF
CDR3nt: TGTGCCAGCAGCTTAGCGTCGGGACAAAACTATGGCTACACCTTC

j_gene: TRBJ1-2
abundance: NA
v_gene: TRBV4-3
d_gene: TRBD1
CDR3aa: CASSQDPGQGHGYTF
CDR3nt: TGCGCCAGCAGCCAGGATCCGGGACAGGGGCACGGCTACACCTTC

j_gene: TRBJ1-2
abundance: NA
v_gene: TRBV5-8
d_gene: TRBD1
CDR3aa: CASSRGQGKYGYTF
CDR3nt: TGTGCCAGCAGCAGGGGACAGGGGAAGTATGGCTACACCTTC

j_gene: TRBJ2-2
abundance: NA
v_gene: TRBV21-1
d_gene: NA
CDR3aa: CASSKGHRVTGELFF
CDR3nt: TGTGCCAGCAGCAAAGGACACAGGGTCACCGGGGAGCTGTTTTTT

j_gene: TRBJ1-2
abundance: NA
v_gene: TRBV19
d_gene: NA
CDR3aa: CASRAYGYTF
CDR3nt: TGTGCCAGTAGGGCCTATGGCTACACCTTC

j_gene: TRBJ1-2
abundance: NA
v_gene: TRBV3-1/TRBV3-2
d_gene: NA
CDR3aa: CASSQGVWGDGYTF
CDR3nt: TGTGCCAGCAGCCAAGGGGTATGGGGGGATGGCTACACCTTC

j_gene: TRBJ2-7
abundance: NA
v_gene: TRBV19
d_gene: NA
CDR3aa: CASSSTGQNEQYF
CDR3nt: TGTGCCAGTAGTAGTACAGGGCAGAACGAGCAGTACTTC

j_gene: TRBJ2-7
abundance: NA
v_gene: TRBV2
d_gene: TRBD1
CDR3aa: CASSDDGTAPYEQYF
CDR3nt: TGTGCCAGCAGTGATGATGGGACAGCGCCCTACGAGCAGTACTTC

j_gene: TRBJ2-1
abundance: NA
v_gene: TRBV6-2/TRBV6-3
d_gene: NA
CDR3aa: CASSDFRTTRNYNEQFF
CDR3nt: TGTGCCAGCAGTGACTTTCGGACTACCCGGAATTACAATGAGCAGTTCTTC

j_gene: TRBJ1-3
abundance: NA
v_gene: TRBV7-3
d_gene: TRBD1
CDR3aa: CASSHTWANGTGKHHSGNTIYF
CDR3nt: TGTGCCAGCAGTCACACCTGGGCGAATGGGACAGGCAAACACCACTCTGGAAACACCATATATTTT

j_gene: TRBJ1-2
abundance: NA
v_gene: TRBV6-2/TRBV6-3
d_gene: TRBD1
CDR3aa: CASSRDFGTEYGYTF
CDR3nt: TGTGCCAGCAGTCGGGACTTTGGGACAGAGTATGGCTACACCTTC

j_gene: TRBJ2-2
abundance: NA
v_gene: TRBV7-3
d_gene: TRBD1
CDR3aa: CASSPDREVGELFF
CDR3nt: TGTGCCAGCAGTCCAGACAGGGAAGTCGGGGAGCTGTTTTTT